A selection of T cell receptor beta chains follows, all from one sample in a study of blood T cells in healthy people across ages. TCRdb ran MiXCR on the 5' RACE reads and lists one entry per CDR3 protein. This sample has around 670,000 distinct CDR3 sequences, with approximately 30% found just once. What was sequenced was blood. The receptors stem from a woman of 80 years or more in good health. The CDR3 runs from the conserved cysteine through the conserved F or W. Only some rows state a clone size, as once, few, many or a class for expanded clones.

v_gene	abundance	CDR3aa
TRBV20-1	many	CSARNRVRGWQETQYF
TRBV28	.	CASSSGRGQETQYF
TRBV16	.	CASSQLRSEKLFF
TRBV20-1	.	CSALSGGGSYGTEAFF
TRBV5-6	.	CASSRRLAGGSEQYF
TRBV27	.	CASSLLSQASYEQYF
TRBV30	few	CAWAGDGGFDEKLFF
TRBV6-2/TRBV6-3	many	CASSYTGQGYYGYTF
TRBV20-1	.	CSFPMGQEYNEQFF
TRBV5-6	many	CASSLWRSPTEETQYF
TRBV7-8	.	CASSSGQGYEKLFF
TRBV3-1	.	CASGQVGGQQETQYF
TRBV20-1	many	CSANPTGYEQYF
TRBV29-1	.	CSVRTGGVDQPQHF
TRBV20-1	many	CSARDRADEKLFF
TRBV28	many	CASTRAGGVNEQFF
TRBV4-1	.	CASSQSEVGGSTQYF
TRBV5-6	.	CASSLARITSSQYF
TRBV27	many	CASGWTSANEQFF
TRBV13	few	CASSLPGGREYF
TRBV12-3/TRBV12-4	many	CASRAQGDAQPQHF
TRBV4-2	many	CASSPQDPPEKLFF
TRBV6-2/TRBV6-3	once	CASSYPDSPKGYEQYF
TRBV6-5	many	CASSRQGAAYTQYF
TRBV20-1	few	CSARGLTGRADTQYF
TRBV5-1	many	CASSLDTGGEQYF
TRBV10-3	many	CAISTGQGNEQFF
TRBV6-6	.	CASSGSINTEAFF
TRBV12-3/TRBV12-4	many	CASSLMAGNTEAFF
TRBV20-1	.	CSARNGGNWETQYF
TRBV4-2	.	CASSPSPTQEWVGELFF
TRBV12-3/TRBV12-4	.	CASSRSSEAGKQYF
TRBV19	once	CASSSWTGQETQYF
TRBV7-8	many	CASSPQEGLYEQYF
TRBV15	many	CATRKRTSGAVGTQYF
TRBV27	many	CASSSMLNNEQFF
TRBV6-5	few	CASRSNRVPYQPQHF
TRBV10-3	.	CAISDPAGKNTEAFF
TRBV6-5	few	CAIKQGGDNYGYTF
TRBV15	.	CATSRSRGFGEQYF
TRBV2	many	CASTGVNGETQYF
TRBV27	few	CASSLIQENSPLHF
TRBV25-1	.	CASRKARDDLEAFF
TRBV9	once	CASSTIRPGLAGHTGELFF
TRBV11-2	many	CASSPGDKNIQYF
TRBV5-6	.	CASSLDQLYSPLHF
TRBV7-2	many	CASSLGRGGSTDTQYF
TRBV7-2	few	CASSPRRAGGSTDTQYF
TRBV7-2	many	CASSFRVSNEKLFF
TRBV20-1	.	CSAEGQGTEKRFF
TRBV7-2	many	CASSAPGTRHGNEQFF
TRBV7-9	.	CASSLAQAGGYGYTF
TRBV13	.	CASSHRGQGLTEAFF